This T cell receptor beta chain was observed in a study of T cells in Graves' hyperthyroidism and ophthalmopathy. A Clinical Activity Score of at least 3, a NOSPECS grade of at least 4 and a duration under 3 months were recorded in the ophthalmopathy patients. Points on this clonotype: Its matching antigen is unknown.

Findings of the study overall: The blood repertoire included most of the expanded thyroid clonotypes above 0.001.

It was RNA transcripts that yielded the amplified TCR beta CDR3 regions. A set of HTBI primers served as the primers for a first-round RT-PCR of the TCR CDR3. TCRdb fed the multiplex PCR reads into MiXCR, producing one record per CDR3 protein. In the table there are 50,000 to 75,000 distinct CDR3 sequences, about 49% of which are singletons. The specimen sequenced was blood. This receptor was obtained from a woman aged 25 to 39 with Graves' ophthalmopathy.

The CDR3 DNA reads TGTGCCAGCAGTTTAGCGGGGGCTAATTCCGACAATGAGCAGTTCTTC. Encoded protein: CASSLAGANSDNEQFF. The rearrangement uses TRBV28 and TRBJ2-1; maybe TRBD2 (7 bases). CDR1 and CDR2 (germline): MDHEN, SYDVKM. The CDR3 spans 16 residues. Trimming removed 2 bases at V and 5 bases at J, with 16 bases between.